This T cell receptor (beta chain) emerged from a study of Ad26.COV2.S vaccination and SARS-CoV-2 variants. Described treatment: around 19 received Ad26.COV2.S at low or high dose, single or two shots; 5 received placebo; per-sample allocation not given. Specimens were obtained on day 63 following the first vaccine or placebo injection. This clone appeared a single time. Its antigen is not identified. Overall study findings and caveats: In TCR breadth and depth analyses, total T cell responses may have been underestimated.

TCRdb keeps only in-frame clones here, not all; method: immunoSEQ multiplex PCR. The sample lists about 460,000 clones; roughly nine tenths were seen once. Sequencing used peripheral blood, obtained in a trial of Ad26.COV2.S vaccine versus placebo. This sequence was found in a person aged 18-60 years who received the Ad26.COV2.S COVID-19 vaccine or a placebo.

The chain's CDR3 is CASSYSIGGPADTQYF. CDR3 in DNA: TGTGCCAGCAGTTACTCTATCGGGGGTCCGGCAGATACGCAGTATTTT. The chain couples TRBV6-5 to TRBJ2-3, with D possibly TRBD2 on 6 matching bases. Germline assignment: CDR1 MNHEY and CDR2 SVGAGI. The CDR3 loop spans 16 amino acids. Trimming took 0 bases from V and 4 from J, leaving 14 bases between them.